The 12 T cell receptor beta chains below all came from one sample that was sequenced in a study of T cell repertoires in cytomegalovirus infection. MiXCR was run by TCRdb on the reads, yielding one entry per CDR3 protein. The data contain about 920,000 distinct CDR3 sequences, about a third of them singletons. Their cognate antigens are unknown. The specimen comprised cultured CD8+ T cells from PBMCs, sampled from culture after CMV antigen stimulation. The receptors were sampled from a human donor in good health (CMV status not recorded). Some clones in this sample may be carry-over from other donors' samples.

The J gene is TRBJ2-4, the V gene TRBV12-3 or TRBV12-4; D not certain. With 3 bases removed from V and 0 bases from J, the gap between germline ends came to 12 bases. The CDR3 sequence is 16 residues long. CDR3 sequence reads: CASSLSESIAKNIQYF. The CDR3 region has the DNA TGTGCCAGCAGTTTGAGCGAAAGCATAGCCAAAAACATTCAGTACTTC.

The CDR3 DNA reads as TGCGCCAGCAGCTTGGCACCAGGACAGGTTTACAATGAGCAGTTCTTC. Its protein product is CASSLAPGQVYNEQFF. V usage is TRBV5-1 and J usage is TRBJ2-1, with TRBD1 matching 7 bases. The J segment lost 4 bases and the V segment lost 0 bases, leaving 7 bases of the junction unmatched. Germline CDR1 SGHRS, CDR2 YFSETQ. The CDR3 loop spans 16 amino acids.

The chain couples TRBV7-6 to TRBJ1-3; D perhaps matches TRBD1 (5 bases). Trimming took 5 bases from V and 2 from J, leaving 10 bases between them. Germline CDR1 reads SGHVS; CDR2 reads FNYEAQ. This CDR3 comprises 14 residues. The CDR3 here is CASSGREPGNTIYF. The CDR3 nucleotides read TGTGCCAGCAGCGGCAGGGAGCCTGGAAACACCATATATTTT. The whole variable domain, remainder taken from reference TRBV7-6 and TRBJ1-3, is GAGVSQSPRYKVTKRGQDVALRCDPISGHVSLYWYRQALGQGPEFLTYFNYEAQQDKSGLPNDRFSAERPEGSISTLTIQRTEQRDSAMYRCASSGREPGNTIYFGEGSWLTVV.

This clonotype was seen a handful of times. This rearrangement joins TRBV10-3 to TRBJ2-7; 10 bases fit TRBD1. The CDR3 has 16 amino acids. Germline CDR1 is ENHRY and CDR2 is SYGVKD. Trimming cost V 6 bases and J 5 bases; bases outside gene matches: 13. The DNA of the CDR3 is TGTGCCATCAGGATACCTAATAAGACAGGGGGCAACGAGCAGTACTTC. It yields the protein CAIRIPNKTGGNEQYF.

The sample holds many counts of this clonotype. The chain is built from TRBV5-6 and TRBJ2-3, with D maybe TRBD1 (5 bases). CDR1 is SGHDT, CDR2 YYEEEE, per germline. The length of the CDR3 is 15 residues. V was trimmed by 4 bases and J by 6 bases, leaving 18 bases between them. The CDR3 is CASSPRQPWVDTQYF. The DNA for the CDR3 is TGTGCCAGCAGCCCTCGACAGCCCTGGGTGGATACGCAGTATTTT.

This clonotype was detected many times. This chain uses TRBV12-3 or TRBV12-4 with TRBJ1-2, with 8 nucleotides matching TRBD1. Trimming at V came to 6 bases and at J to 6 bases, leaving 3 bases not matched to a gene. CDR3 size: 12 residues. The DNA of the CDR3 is TGTGCCAGCAGCCCGACAGGGGATGGCTACACCTTC. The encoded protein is CASSPTGDGYTF.

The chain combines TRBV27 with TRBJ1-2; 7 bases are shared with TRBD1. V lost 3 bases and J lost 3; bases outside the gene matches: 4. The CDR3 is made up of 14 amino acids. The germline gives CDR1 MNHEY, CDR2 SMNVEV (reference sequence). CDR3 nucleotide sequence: TGTGCCAGCAGTTTCCAGGGGGAGTACTATGGCTACACCTTC. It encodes CASSFQGEYYGYTF.

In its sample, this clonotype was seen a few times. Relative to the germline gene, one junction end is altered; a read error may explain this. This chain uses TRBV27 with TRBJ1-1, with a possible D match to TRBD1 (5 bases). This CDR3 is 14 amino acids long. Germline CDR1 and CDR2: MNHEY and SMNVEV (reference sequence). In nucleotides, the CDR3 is TGTGCCAGCAGGACTTATCGACTAGAAGACAGTTTATTTTTT. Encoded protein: CASRTYRLEDSLFF.

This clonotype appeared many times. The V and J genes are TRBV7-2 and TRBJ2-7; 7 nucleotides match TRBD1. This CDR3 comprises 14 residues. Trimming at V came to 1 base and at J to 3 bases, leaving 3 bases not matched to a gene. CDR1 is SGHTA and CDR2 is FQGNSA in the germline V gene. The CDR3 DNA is TGTGCCAGCAGCTTAGTACAGGGGAACTACGAGCAGTACTTC. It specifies CASSLVQGNYEQYF.

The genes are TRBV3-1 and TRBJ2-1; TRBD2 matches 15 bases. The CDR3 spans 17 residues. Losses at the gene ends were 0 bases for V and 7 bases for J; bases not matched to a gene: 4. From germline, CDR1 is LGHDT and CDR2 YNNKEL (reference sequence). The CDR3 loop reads CASSQDRTSGGVNEQFF. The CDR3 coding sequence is TGTGCCAGCAGCCAAGATCGGACTAGCGGGGGGGTAAATGAGCAGTTCTTC.

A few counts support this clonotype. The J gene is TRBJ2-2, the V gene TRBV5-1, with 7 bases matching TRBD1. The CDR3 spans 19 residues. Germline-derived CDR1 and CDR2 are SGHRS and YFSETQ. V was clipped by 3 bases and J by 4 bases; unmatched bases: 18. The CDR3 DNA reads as TGCGCCAGCAGCTATCCGGGACAGAAGGCACCCCCGGTCACCGGGGAGCTGTTTTTT. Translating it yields CASSYPGQKAPPVTGELFF.

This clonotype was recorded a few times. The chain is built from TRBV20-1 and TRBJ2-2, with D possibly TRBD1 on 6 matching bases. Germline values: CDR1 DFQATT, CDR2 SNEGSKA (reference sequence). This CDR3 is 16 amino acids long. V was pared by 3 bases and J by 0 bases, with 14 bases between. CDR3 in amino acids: CSASETGPSNTGELFF. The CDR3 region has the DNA TGCAGTGCTAGCGAGACAGGCCCCTCGAACACCGGGGAGCTGTTTTTT.